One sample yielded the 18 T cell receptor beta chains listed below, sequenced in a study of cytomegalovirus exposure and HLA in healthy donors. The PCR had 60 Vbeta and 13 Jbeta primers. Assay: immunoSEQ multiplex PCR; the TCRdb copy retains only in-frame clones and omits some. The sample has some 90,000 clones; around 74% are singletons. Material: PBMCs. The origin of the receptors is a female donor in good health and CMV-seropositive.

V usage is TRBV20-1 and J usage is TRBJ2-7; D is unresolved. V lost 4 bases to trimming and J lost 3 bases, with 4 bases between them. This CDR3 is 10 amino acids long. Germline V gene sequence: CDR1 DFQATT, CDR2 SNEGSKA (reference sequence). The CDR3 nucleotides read TGCAGTGCTAATTACTACGAGCAGTACTTC. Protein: CSANYYEQYF.

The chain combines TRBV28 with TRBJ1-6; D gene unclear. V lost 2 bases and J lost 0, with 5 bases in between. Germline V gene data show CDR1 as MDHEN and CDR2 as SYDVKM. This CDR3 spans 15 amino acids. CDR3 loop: CASSLGDSYNSPLHF. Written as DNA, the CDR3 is TGTGCCAGCAGTTTAGGAGACTCCTATAATTCACCCCTCCACTTT. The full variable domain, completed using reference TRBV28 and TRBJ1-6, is DVKVTQSSRYLVKRTGEKVFLECVQDMDHENMFWYRQDPGLGLRLIYFSYDVKMKEKGDIPEGYSVSREKKERFSLILESASTNQTSMYLCASSLGDSYNSPLHFGNGTRLTVT.

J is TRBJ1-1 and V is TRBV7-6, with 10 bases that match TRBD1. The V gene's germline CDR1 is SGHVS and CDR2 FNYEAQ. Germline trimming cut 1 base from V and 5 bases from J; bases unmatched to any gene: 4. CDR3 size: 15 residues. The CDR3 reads CASSLERTGGTEAFF. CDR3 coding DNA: TGTGCCAGCAGCTTAGAAAGGACAGGGGGGACTGAAGCTTTCTTT.

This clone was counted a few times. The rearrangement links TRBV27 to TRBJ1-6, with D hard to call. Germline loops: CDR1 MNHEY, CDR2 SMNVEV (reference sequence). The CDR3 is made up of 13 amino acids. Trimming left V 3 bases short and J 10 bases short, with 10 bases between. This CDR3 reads CASSLTLGSPLHF. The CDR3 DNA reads TGTGCCAGCAGTTTGACCCTAGGATCACCCCTCCACTTT.

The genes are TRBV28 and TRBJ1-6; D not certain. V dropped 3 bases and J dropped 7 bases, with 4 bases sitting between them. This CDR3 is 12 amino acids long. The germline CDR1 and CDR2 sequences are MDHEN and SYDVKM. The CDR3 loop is CASSFRNSPLHF. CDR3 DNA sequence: TGTGCCAGCAGTTTCCGGAATTCACCCCTCCACTTT.

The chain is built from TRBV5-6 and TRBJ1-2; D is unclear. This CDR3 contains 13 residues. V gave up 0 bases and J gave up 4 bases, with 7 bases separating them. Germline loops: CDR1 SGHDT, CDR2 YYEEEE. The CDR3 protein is CASSLVRSYGYTF. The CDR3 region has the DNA TGTGCCAGCAGCTTGGTCAGGTCCTATGGCTACACCTTC.

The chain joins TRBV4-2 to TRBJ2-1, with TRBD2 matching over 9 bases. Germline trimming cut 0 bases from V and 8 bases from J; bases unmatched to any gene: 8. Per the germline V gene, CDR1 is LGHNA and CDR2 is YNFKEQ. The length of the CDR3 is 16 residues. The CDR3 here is CASSQDRISGSDEQFF. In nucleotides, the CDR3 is TGTGCCAGCAGCCAAGATCGGATTAGCGGGAGTGATGAGCAGTTCTTC.

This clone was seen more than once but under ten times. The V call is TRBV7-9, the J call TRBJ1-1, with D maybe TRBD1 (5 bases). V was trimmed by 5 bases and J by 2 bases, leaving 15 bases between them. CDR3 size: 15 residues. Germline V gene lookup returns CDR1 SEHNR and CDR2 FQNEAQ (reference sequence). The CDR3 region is CASSEAGDSNTEAFF. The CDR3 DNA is TGTGCCAGCAGCGAAGCTGGGGACTCAAACACTGAAGCTTTCTTT.

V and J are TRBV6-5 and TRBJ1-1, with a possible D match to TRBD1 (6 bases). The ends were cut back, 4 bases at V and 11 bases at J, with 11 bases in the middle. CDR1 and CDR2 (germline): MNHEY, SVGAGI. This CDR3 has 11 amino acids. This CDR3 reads CASSSGHRAFF. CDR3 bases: TGTGCCAGCAGTTCGGGACACCGGGCTTTCTTT.

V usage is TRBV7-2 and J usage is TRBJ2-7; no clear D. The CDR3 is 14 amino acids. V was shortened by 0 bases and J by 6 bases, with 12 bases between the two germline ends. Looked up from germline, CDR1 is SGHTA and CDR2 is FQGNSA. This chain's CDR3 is CASSLAPVSSEQYF. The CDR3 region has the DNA TGTGCCAGCAGCTTAGCGCCAGTTTCTAGCGAGCAGTACTTC.

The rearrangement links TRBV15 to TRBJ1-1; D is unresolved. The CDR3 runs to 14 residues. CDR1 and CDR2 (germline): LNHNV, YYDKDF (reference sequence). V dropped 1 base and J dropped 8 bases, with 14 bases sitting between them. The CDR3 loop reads CATSRVRTGVEAFF. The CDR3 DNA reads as TGTGCCACCAGCAGAGTCCGTACGGGAGTCGAAGCTTTCTTT.

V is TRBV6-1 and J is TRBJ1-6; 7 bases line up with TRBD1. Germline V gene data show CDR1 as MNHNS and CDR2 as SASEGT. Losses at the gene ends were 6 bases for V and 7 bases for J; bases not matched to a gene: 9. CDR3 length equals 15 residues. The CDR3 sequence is CASRQGSIRNSPLHF. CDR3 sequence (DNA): TGTGCCAGCAGACAGGGGTCCATTAGGAATTCACCCCTCCACTTT.

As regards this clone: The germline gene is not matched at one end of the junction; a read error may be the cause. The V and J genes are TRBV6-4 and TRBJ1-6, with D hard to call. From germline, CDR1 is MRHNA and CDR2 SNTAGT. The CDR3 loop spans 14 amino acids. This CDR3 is CASSLDSHNSPLHF. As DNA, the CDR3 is TGTGCCAGCAGTCTTGACTCCCATAATTCACCCCTCCACTTT.

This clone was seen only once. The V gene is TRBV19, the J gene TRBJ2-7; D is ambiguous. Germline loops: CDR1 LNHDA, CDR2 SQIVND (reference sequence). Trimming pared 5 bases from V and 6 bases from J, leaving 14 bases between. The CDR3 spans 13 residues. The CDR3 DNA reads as TGTGCCAGTAGTCCCCTTCCATTGCGCGAGCAGTACTTC. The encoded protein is CASSPLPLREQYF.

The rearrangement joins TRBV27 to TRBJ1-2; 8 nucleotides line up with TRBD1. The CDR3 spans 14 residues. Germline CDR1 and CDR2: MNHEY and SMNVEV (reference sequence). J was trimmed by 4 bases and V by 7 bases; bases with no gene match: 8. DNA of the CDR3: TGTGCCAGCACACCCGGGGGGACAGGCTATGGCTACACCTTC. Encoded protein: CASTPGGTGYGYTF.

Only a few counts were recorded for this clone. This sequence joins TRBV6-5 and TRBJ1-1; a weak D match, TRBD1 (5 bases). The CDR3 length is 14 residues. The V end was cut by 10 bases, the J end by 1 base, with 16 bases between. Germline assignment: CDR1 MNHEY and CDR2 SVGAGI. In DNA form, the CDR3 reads TGTGCCACCAGCCTTGGTACAGGGAACACTGAAGCTTTCTTT. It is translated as CATSLGTGNTEAFF.

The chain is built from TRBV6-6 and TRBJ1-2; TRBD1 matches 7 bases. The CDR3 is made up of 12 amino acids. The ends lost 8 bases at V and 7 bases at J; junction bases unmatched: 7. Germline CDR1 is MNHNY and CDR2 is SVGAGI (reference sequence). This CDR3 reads CASGYRGGGYTF. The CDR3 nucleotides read TGTGCCAGCGGCTACAGGGGAGGTGGCTACACCTTC.

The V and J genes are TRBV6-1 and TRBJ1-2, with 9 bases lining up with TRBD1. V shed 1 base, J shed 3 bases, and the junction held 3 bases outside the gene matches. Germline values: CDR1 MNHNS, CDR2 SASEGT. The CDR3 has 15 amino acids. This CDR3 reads CASSEDRGRDYGYTF. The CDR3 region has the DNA TGTGCCAGCAGTGAAGACAGGGGGCGAGACTATGGCTACACCTTC.